Below, one T cell receptor beta chain is given with its context. Its specificity is not known. The record originates from a study of T cell repertoires in cytomegalovirus infection. The wider study: Peptides in the study included HLA-C-restricted and HLA-B-restricted CMV epitopes. Matching HLA type and CMV infection were both indicated by public TCR beta signatures. General study results and limits: What dominated the ex vivo response were HLA-C-restricted CMV-specific TCR beta clonotypes.

Germline values: CDR1 MNHNS, CDR2 SASEGT. The CDR3 sequence is 15 residues long. V was cut by 6 bases and J by 7 bases, with 16 bases left in between. One entry per CDR3 protein, called by TCRdb with MiXCR from the reads. This sample has around 340,000 distinct CDR3 sequences, with roughly 28% found just once. J is TRBJ1-6 and V is TRBV6-1; tentatively, D is TRBD1 (6 bases). The starting material was cultured PBMCs, obtained from culture after CMV antigen stimulation. The source is a human donor in good health (CMV status not recorded). Some clones in this sample may be carry-over from other donors' samples. CDR3 sequence (DNA): TGTGCCAGCAGCGAAATTGGACAGAAAAATTCACCCCTCCACTTT. Protein sequence: CASSEIGQKNSPLHF.